A single sample is the source of the 6 T cell receptor beta chains below, sequenced in a study of CD8 T cells in Susac syndrome. RNA in amounts of roughly 0.5 to 1 ug was reverse transcribed with random hexamers. TCRdb recomputed calls from the immunoSEQ multiplex PCR reads with MiXCR, one row per CDR3 protein. The sample shows about 150,000 distinct CDR3 sequences, around 94% of them seen only once. Sequences were obtained from CD4+ T cells from PBMCs. The receptors come from a human donor in good health.

This clonotype occurred once. The V call is TRBV5-4, the J call TRBJ1-2, with D unclear. The CDR3 loop spans 13 amino acids. Germline CDR1 and CDR2: SGHNT and YYREEE (reference sequence). The V end lost 4 bases, the J end lost 8 bases, and 15 bases lay between the germline ends. CDR3 nucleotides: TGTGCCAGCAGCACGGACGAGAATGAGGGCTACACCTTC. Its protein product is CASSTDENEGYTF.

The chain carries TRBV24-1 and TRBJ2-5; D possibly corresponds to TRBD2 (8 bases). CDR1 and CDR2 (germline): KGHDR, SFDVKD. Trimming stripped 3 bases from V and 6 bases from J, with 16 bases between. This CDR3 is 15 amino acids long. The CDR3 DNA is TGTGCCACCAGTGATCCCCGGGAGGGGGCCCAGACCCAGTACTTC. It encodes CATSDPREGAQTQYF.

This chain joins TRBV30 and TRBJ2-7; tentative D call: TRBD1 (6 bases). The V gene lost 2 bases and the J gene lost 9 bases, with 14 bases spanning the gap. CDR1 is GTSNPN and CDR2 is SVGIG in the germline V gene (reference sequence). CDR3 size: 12 residues. The CDR3 nucleotides read TGTGCCTGGAGTCCCCGGACAGCCCCGCAGTACTTC. Translation: CAWSPRTAPQYF.

This chain connects TRBV27 to TRBJ2-5; D is ambiguous. Germline V CDR1 and CDR2: MNHEY, SMNVEV (reference sequence). The CDR3 runs 11 residues. V lost 5 bases to trimming and J lost 7 bases, with 8 bases between them. CDR3 protein: CASSNLGTQYF. In DNA form, the CDR3 reads TGTGCCAGCAGTAACTTGGGGACCCAGTACTTC.

The V and J genes are TRBV28 and TRBJ2-5, with D tentatively TRBD1 (5 bases). V lost 5 bases and J lost 2, with 15 bases in between. Germline V gene sequence: CDR1 MDHEN, CDR2 SYDVKM. CDR3 length equals 15 residues. The chain's CDR3 is CASSDFRQLQETQYF. DNA of the CDR3: TGTGCCAGCAGTGACTTCCGACAGTTACAAGAGACCCAGTACTTC.

The gene calls are TRBV7-8 and TRBJ2-7; a weak D match, TRBD2 (6 bases). The CDR3 contains 15 residues. Germline-derived CDR1 and CDR2 are SGHVS and FQNEAQ. V lost 6 bases and J lost 0, with 15 bases in between. The DNA for the CDR3 is TGTGCCAGCAGTCCGAACTCCGGGAGCTCCTACGAGCAGTACTTC. This codes for CASSPNSGSSYEQYF.